These 28 T cell receptor beta chains were all obtained from the same sample, sequenced in a study of cytomegalovirus exposure and HLA in healthy donors (dated by TCRdb to 2015 to 2018). Library preparation was by the immunoSEQ multiplex PCR assay. A mixture of 60 forward primers for TCR Vbeta segments and 13 reverse primers for TCR Jbeta segments was used in the multiplex PCR. TCRdb limited this immuneACCESS table to in-frame rearrangements with V and J called. A share of clones is missing; checked studies link under half to unresolved V genes, and the rest is unexplained. The sample profile shows about 210,000 clones; nearly 80% of them were found once. 1.5% to 2% of the sample goes to the ten largest clones. Sample: PBMCs. These receptors were collected from a male donor in good health and CMV-seronegative.

V and J are TRBV5-5 and TRBJ2-4, with 9 bases identical to TRBD1. Germline V gene sequence: CDR1 SGHKS, CDR2 YYEKEE (reference sequence). V was clipped by 1 base and J by 7 bases; unmatched bases: 9. The CDR3 has 16 residues. The CDR3 DNA is TGTGCCAGCAGCTTGAAACAGGGGGCGAATGTTAACATTCAGTACTTC. Translated: CASSLKQGANVNIQYF. The variable domain in full, completed from reference TRBV5-5 and TRBJ2-4, reads DAGVTQSPTHLIKTRGQQVTLRCSPISGHKSVSWYQQVLGQGPQFIFQYYEKEERGRGNFPDRFSARQFPNYSSELNVNALLLGDSALYLCASSLKQGANVNIQYFGAGTRLSVL.

This clone was observed a single time. V gene TRBV27 combines with J gene TRBJ1-5; 10 nucleotides align to TRBD1. The CDR3 consists of 16 residues. V lost 10 bases and J lost 3; bases outside the gene matches: 12. Germline V CDR1 and CDR2: MNHEY, SMNVEV (reference sequence). Here the CDR3 DNA reads TGTGCCACCACTCGAGTGGGGACAGGGGACAATCAGCCCCAGCATTTT. It translates to CATTRVGTGDNQPQHF.

This clone appeared a few times. The V gene is TRBV27, the J gene TRBJ2-7; the D gene is possibly TRBD1 (6 bases). V was shortened by 3 bases and J by 2 bases, with 17 bases between the two germline ends. The CDR3 is 16 amino acids. Per germline, CDR1 MNHEY and CDR2 SMNVEV (reference sequence). CDR3 in DNA: TGTGCCAGCAGTTTCCAGCTCGACAGGCCCCCCTACGAGCAGTACTTC. Its translation: CASSFQLDRPPYEQYF.

This CDR3 is CASSQDALQGAIPEAFF. The DNA of the CDR3 is TGCGCCAGCAGCCAAGACGCCCTACAGGGGGCGATACCTGAAGCTTTCTTT. The rearrangement uses TRBV4-3 and TRBJ1-1, with 9 bases that match TRBD1. After removal of 0 bases from V and 6 bases from J, the junction contained 11 bases not matched to a gene. Germline V gene sequence: CDR1 LGHNA, CDR2 YSLEER. The CDR3 contains 17 residues.

The V gene is TRBV5-1, the J gene TRBJ2-2, with D perhaps matching TRBD1 (6 bases). CDR1 and CDR2 (germline): SGHRS, YFSETQ. V was cut by 0 bases and J by 0 bases, with 9 bases left in between. This CDR3 is built from 16 residues. CDR3 protein: CASSLGRTANTGELFF. CDR3 bases: TGCGCCAGCAGCTTGGGTCGGACAGCGAACACCGGGGAGCTGTTTTTT.

J is TRBJ1-2 and V is TRBV7-3, with D possibly being TRBD1 (5 bases). The CDR3 has 13 residues. Trimming left V 1 base short and J 8 bases short, with 11 bases between. Germline V gives CDR1 SGHTA, CDR2 FQGTGA. CDR3 residues: CASSLMGGAGYTF. The CDR3, as DNA: TGTGCCAGCAGCTTAATGGGAGGGGCCGGCTACACCTTC.

Only a few counts were recorded for this clone. The chain is built from TRBV27 and TRBJ1-1, with D uncertain. CDR3 length: 17 residues. V was cut by 3 bases and J by 8 bases, with 25 bases left in between. The V gene's germline CDR1 is MNHEY and CDR2 SMNVEV (reference sequence). DNA of the CDR3: TGTGCCAGCAGTTTCCAATGCCAGGTGGCGTTATCATGCGAAGCTTTCTTT. This encodes CASSFQCQVALSCEAFF.

The chain links TRBV5-1 to TRBJ2-2; no firm D call. The V gene lost 2 bases and the J gene lost 2 bases, with 10 bases spanning the gap. CDR3 length: 15 amino acids. The germline gives CDR1 SGHRS, CDR2 YFSETQ. CDR3 amino acids: CASSFHRQNTGELFF. Written as DNA, the CDR3 is TGCGCCAGCAGCTTTCACAGACAAAACACCGGGGAGCTGTTTTTT.

The chain has TRBV6-6 and TRBJ2-3; a possible D gene is TRBD2 (7 bases). Trimming stripped 8 bases from V and 4 bases from J, with 19 bases between. The CDR3 is 15 residues long. Germline V lookup: CDR1 MNHNY, CDR2 SVGAGI (reference sequence). CDR3 in amino acids: CASLRGRASSDTQYF. Here the CDR3 DNA reads TGTGCCAGCTTGAGGGGGAGGGCGAGTTCAGATACGCAGTATTTT.

The chain employs TRBV4-3 and TRBJ1-2, with TRBD1 as a possible D gene (5 bases). The V gene lost 4 bases and the J gene lost 7 bases, with 10 bases spanning the gap. The germline V gene encodes CDR1 LGHNA and CDR2 YSLEER. This CDR3 is 12 amino acids long. The CDR3 sequence: CASSPAGGGYTF. For the CDR3, the DNA is TGCGCCAGCAGCCCAGCGGGGGGTGGCTACACCTTC.

The chain recombines TRBV29-1 with TRBJ2-7; possibly TRBD1 for D (5 bases). The V end was cut by 0 bases, the J end by 3 bases, with 15 bases between. The CDR3 loop spans 15 amino acids. The germline V gene encodes CDR1 SQVTM and CDR2 ANQGSEA. CDR3 protein: CSVEDQGSANYEQYF. CDR3 in DNA: TGCAGCGTTGAAGATCAGGGATCTGCTAACTACGAGCAGTACTTC.

This clone is a singleton in its sample. The genes are TRBV30 and TRBJ1-2; 7 positions match TRBD1. The CDR3 loop spans 12 amino acids. J lost 3 bases, V lost 4 bases, and 2 bases had no gene match. Per the germline V gene, CDR1 is GTSNPN and CDR2 is SVGIG (reference sequence). This CDR3 is CAWNRGYYGYTF. Here the CDR3 DNA reads TGTGCCTGGAACAGGGGCTACTATGGCTACACCTTC.

The chain employs TRBV7-2 and TRBJ2-7; 8 bases line up with TRBD2. Per the germline V gene, CDR1 is SGHTA and CDR2 is FQGNSA. The J segment lost 0 bases and the V segment lost 6 bases, leaving 1 base of the junction unmatched. The CDR3 totals 13 residues. In DNA, the CDR3 is TGTGCCAGCAGAAGCGGGGGCTCCTACGAGCAGTACTTC. Protein product: CASRSGGSYEQYF.

This chain joins TRBV2 and TRBJ2-2, with TRBD1 identical over 9 bases. The CDR3 spans 18 residues. Looked up from germline, CDR1 is SNHLY and CDR2 is FYNNEI. The ends lost 5 bases at V and 1 base at J; junction bases unmatched: 11. CDR3 nucleotides: TGTGCCAGCAGTTGGGGAGGGACAGGGATAGGGAACACCGGGGAGCTGTTTTTT. Its protein product is CASSWGGTGIGNTGELFF.

This rearrangement joins TRBV4-1 to TRBJ1-5, with unresolved D. The length of the CDR3 is 13 residues. CDR1 and CDR2 from the germline V gene are MGHRA and YSYEKL. The V end was cut by 4 bases, the J end by 1 base, with 5 bases between. The CDR3 here is CASSLHSNQPQHF. CDR3 in DNA: TGCGCCAGCAGCCTACACAGCAATCAGCCCCAGCATTTT.

This clone has a single count. The CDR3 nucleotides are TGTGCCAGCTCACCGCTCCCGGGACAGGGATCTAACTATGGCTACACCTTC. This codes for CASSPLPGQGSNYGYTF. The V gene is TRBV18, the J gene TRBJ1-2; 9 bases line up with TRBD1. CDR3 length equals 17 residues. Germline CDR1 and CDR2: KGHSH and LQKENI. J lost 0 bases, V lost 3 bases, and 8 bases had no gene match.

J is TRBJ1-4 and V is TRBV28; possible D gene TRBD1, 6 bases. Germline V gene data show CDR1 as MDHEN and CDR2 as SYDVKM. The V end was cut by 4 bases, the J end by 4 bases, with 16 bases between. This CDR3 region has 16 residues. The CDR3 DNA is TGTGCCAGCAGTTCCCCCTCACAGGGATATAATGAAAAACTGTTTTTT. Its protein is CASSSPSQGYNEKLFF.

The chain carries TRBV18 and TRBJ1-1; D possibly corresponds to TRBD1 (6 bases). The CDR3 is 15 amino acids. Trimming removed 1 base at V and 5 bases at J, with 14 bases between. Germline CDR1 reads KGHSH; CDR2 reads LQKENI. CDR3 nucleotides: TGTGCCAGCTCACCACTGGGGGCAAGGGATACTGAAGCTTTCTTT. Protein product: CASSPLGARDTEAFF.

This rearrangement joins TRBV27 to TRBJ2-1; TRBD1 might be the D (5 bases). The CDR3 totals 14 residues. V was shortened by 5 bases and J by 7 bases, with 15 bases between the two germline ends. Germline V CDR1 and CDR2: MNHEY, SMNVEV (reference sequence). The CDR3 loop is CASSDTTARNEQFF. The CDR3 coding sequence is TGTGCCAGCAGTGACACGACAGCGCGGAATGAGCAGTTCTTC.

The chain carries TRBV9 and TRBJ2-7; TRBD2 might be the D (5 bases). Germline CDR1 and CDR2: SGDLS and YYNGEE. This CDR3 has 15 residues. V was trimmed by 0 bases and J by 3 bases, leaving 13 bases between them. DNA of the CDR3: TGTGCCAGCAGCGTAGCTAACGGGGTTGTCTACGAGCAGTACTTC. This codes for CASSVANGVVYEQYF.

Concerning this clone: The junction does not match germline at one end; this may be a read error. The chain carries TRBV7-9 and TRBJ2-7, with D possibly being TRBD2 (6 bases). The germline V gene encodes CDR1 SEHNR and CDR2 FQNEAQ (reference sequence). The CDR3 length is 16 residues. CDR3 sequence reads: CSSSAPPSDSPYEQYF. CDR3 DNA: TGTTCCAGCAGCGCCCCCCCTAGCGATTCTCCCTACGAGCAGTACTTC.

V and J are TRBV6-5 and TRBJ1-4, with TRBD1 identical over 10 bases. V trimming: 5 bases; J trimming: 5 bases; junction bases outside the gene matches: 5. The CDR3 covers 15 residues. CDR1 and CDR2 from the germline V gene are MNHEY and SVGAGI. The DNA for the CDR3 is TGTGCCAGCAGTCCCCCGGGACAGGGGAATGAAAAACTGTTTTTT. This encodes CASSPPGQGNEKLFF.

This clone was seen just once. V is TRBV9 and J is TRBJ1-1, with D unresolved. Germline assignment: CDR1 SGDLS and CDR2 YYNGEE. The V end lost 4 bases, the J end lost 8 bases, and 12 bases lay between the germline ends. The CDR3 spans 12 residues. The CDR3 DNA follows: TGTGCCAGCAGCCCGAGGGAGGCAGAAGCTTTCTTT. As protein: CASSPREAEAFF. Complete variable domain (other parts from reference TRBV9 and TRBJ1-1): DSGVTQTPKHLITATGQRVTLRCSPRSGDLSVYWYQQSLDQGLQFLIQYYNGEERAKGNILERFSAQQFPDLHSELNLSSLELGDSALYFCASSPREAEAFFGQGTRLTVV.

This chain connects TRBV2 to TRBJ2-1, with TRBD1 identical over 11 bases. Germline lookup yields CDR1 SNHLY and CDR2 FYNNEI. The CDR3 length is 15 residues. V lost 4 bases, J lost 9 bases, and 8 bases stayed unmatched. The CDR3 is CASSGGQGARTEQFF. The CDR3 DNA reads TGTGCCAGCAGTGGAGGACAGGGGGCTAGGACTGAGCAGTTCTTC.

The chain uses TRBV11-3 and TRBJ2-7, with a possible D match to TRBD1 (5 bases). Germline CDR1 reads SGHNT; CDR2 reads YENEEA. V was trimmed by 5 bases and J by 5 bases, leaving 10 bases between them. The CDR3 is made up of 12 amino acids. Written as DNA, the CDR3 is TGTGCCAGCAGCCGGACAAGCCACGAGCAGTACTTC. Translating it yields CASSRTSHEQYF.

The chain joins TRBV5-5 to TRBJ2-1; D might be TRBD2 (6 bases). The CDR3 covers 14 residues. The germline V gene encodes CDR1 SGHKS and CDR2 YYEKEE (reference sequence). Trimming removed 3 bases at V and 9 bases at J, with 16 bases between. The CDR3 DNA reads TGTGCCAGCAGCTCGGATGCGGGGCGGGGTGAGCAGTTCTTC. Protein: CASSSDAGRGEQFF.

This rearrangement joins TRBV4-2 to TRBJ2-1, with D possibly matching TRBD2 (6 bases). Trimming removed 4 bases at V and 0 bases at J, with 13 bases between. CDR1 and CDR2 (germline): LGHNA, YNFKEQ. The CDR3 length is 16 residues. Here the CDR3 DNA reads TGTGCCAGCAGCCGAGTAGCGGAGCCCTCCTACAATGAGCAGTTCTTC. The encoded protein is CASSRVAEPSYNEQFF.

The V call is TRBV7-6, the J call TRBJ1-2, with D unresolved. Germline lookup yields CDR1 SGHVS and CDR2 FNYEAQ. Between the trimmed V and J ends, which lost 5 bases and 1 base, there was a span of 11 bases. CDR3 length: 14 amino acids. CDR3 sequence: CASSPWEVNYGYTF. Here the CDR3 DNA reads TGTGCCAGCAGCCCCTGGGAGGTTAACTATGGCTACACCTTC.